The clone carrying this TCR beta chain was counted only a few times. TCR beta CDR3 region amplification was performed from RNA transcripts. The HTBI set primed first-round TCR CDR3 RT-PCR. MiXCR was run by TCRdb on the multiplex PCR reads, yielding one entry per CDR3 protein. Among fewer than 250,000 distinct CDR3 sequences listed, approximately 17% were seen once. This specimen comes from a study of T cells in Graves' hyperthyroidism and ophthalmopathy. Germline-derived CDR1 and CDR2 are SGHDN and FVKESK. This CDR3 comprises 14 residues. V dropped 4 bases and J dropped 6; count of bases not matched to a gene: 5.

This chain connects TRBV14 to TRBJ2-1; 8 bases are a match to TRBD2. The origin of this receptor is a man in his fifties or sixties with Graves' hyperthyroidism. Sample: blood. The CDR3 sequence is CASSPNRGGNEQFF. The CDR3 DNA reads TGTGCCAGCAGCCCAAACCGGGGGGGCAATGAGCAGTTCTTC.